The rows below give T cell receptor beta chains drawn from one sample of a study of cytomegalovirus exposure and HLA in healthy donors. The protocol was immunoSEQ multiplex PCR, while the TCRdb copy is restricted to in-frame clones and leaves out a portion. The sample records about 170,000 clones, about 85% being singletons. Sequencing was performed on PBMCs. The receptor set was obtained from a man aged 30 to 39 in good health and CMV-seropositive. Each CDR3 is given with its conserved first and last residue. A D gene is named only where the DNA matches it firmly. Not all rows give a size; the values are once, few, many and, for expanded clones, a class.

cdr3_nt: TGTGCCAGCAGTGGATTATACCGGGACAGGGGAGGGAAACTGTTTTTT; cdr3_aa: CASSGLYRDRGGKLFF; j_call: TRBJ1-4; d_call: TRBD1; clone_size: .; v_call: TRBV6-1
cdr3_nt: TGCGCCAGCAGCCAAGTGGACAATGAAGAGACCCAGTACTTC; cdr3_aa: CASSQVDNEETQYF; j_call: TRBJ2-5; d_call: .; clone_size: .; v_call: TRBV4-3
cdr3_nt: TGTGCCAGCAGCCCTCTAGCCTACTACAATGAGCAGTTCTTC; cdr3_aa: CASSPLAYYNEQFF; j_call: TRBJ2-1; d_call: .; clone_size: .; v_call: TRBV14
cdr3_nt: TGTGCCAGCAGTTTACTGGGCCGCGCTGGTAAAGCTTTCTTT; cdr3_aa: CASSLLGRAGKAFF; j_call: TRBJ1-1; d_call: .; clone_size: .; v_call: TRBV27
cdr3_nt: TGCAGCGTTGAAGATATGGAGGAACTGTTTTTT; cdr3_aa: CSVEDMEELFF; j_call: TRBJ2-2; d_call: .; clone_size: .; v_call: TRBV29-1
cdr3_nt: TGCGCCAGCAGCCAAGAAGGCAGGGAGGCGGGCCGCTTCTACAATGAGCAGTTCTTC; cdr3_aa: CASSQEGREAGRFYNEQFF; j_call: TRBJ2-1; d_call: .; clone_size: .; v_call: TRBV4-1
cdr3_nt: TGTGCCAGCAGTCCGACAGGGAACCCCTACGAGCAGTACTTC; cdr3_aa: CASSPTGNPYEQYF; j_call: TRBJ2-7; d_call: TRBD1; clone_size: .; v_call: TRBV27
cdr3_nt: TGCGCCAGCAGCTTGTACGGGGGTCGAGACACTGAAGCTTTCTTT; cdr3_aa: CASSLYGGRDTEAFF; j_call: TRBJ1-1; d_call: .; clone_size: .; v_call: TRBV5-1
cdr3_nt: TGCAGCGTCTGCACCTTCGAGGAGGGGGAGCTGTTTTTT; cdr3_aa: CSVCTFEEGELFF; j_call: TRBJ2-2; d_call: .; clone_size: .; v_call: TRBV29-1
cdr3_nt: TGCAGCGCCCGGACTAGCGGTTACAATGAGCAGTTCTTC; cdr3_aa: CSARTSGYNEQFF; j_call: TRBJ2-1; d_call: TRBD2; clone_size: .; v_call: TRBV29-1
cdr3_nt: TGTTCCAGCAGCTCCTTTCCCTCTAATGAAAAACTGTTTTTT; cdr3_aa: CSSSSFPSNEKLFF; j_call: TRBJ1-4; d_call: .; clone_size: .; v_call: TRBV7-9
cdr3_nt: TGTTCCAGCAGTTGGGACAGCTACGAGCAGTACTTC; cdr3_aa: CSSSWDSYEQYF; j_call: TRBJ2-7; d_call: TRBD1; clone_size: .; v_call: TRBV7-9
cdr3_nt: TGTGCCAGCAGCTACTGGACAGGGGGCCCCAAAAACATTCAGTACTTC; cdr3_aa: CASSYWTGGPKNIQYF; j_call: TRBJ2-4; d_call: TRBD1; clone_size: .; v_call: TRBV7-9
cdr3_nt: TGCGCCAGCAGCCAAAAGACTAGCGGAGGGGAGTTAGGAGTAGAAGAGACCCAGTACTTC; cdr3_aa: CASSQKTSGGELGVEETQYF; j_call: TRBJ2-5; d_call: TRBD2; clone_size: .; v_call: TRBV4-3
cdr3_nt: TGTGCCAGCAGTCCTCGTGGAGATAGCGGGAGAAGGCTCAATGAGCAGTTCTTC; cdr3_aa: CASSPRGDSGRRLNEQFF; j_call: TRBJ2-1; d_call: TRBD2; clone_size: once; v_call: TRBV27
cdr3_nt: TGTGCCAGCAGTATCCGGACAGGGGCGGACTATGGCTACACCTTC; cdr3_aa: CASSIRTGADYGYTF; j_call: TRBJ1-2; d_call: TRBD1; clone_size: .; v_call: TRBV6-5
cdr3_nt: TGTGCCAGCAGTGGCGAGATTAATGAAAAACTGTTTTTT; cdr3_aa: CASSGEINEKLFF; j_call: TRBJ1-4; d_call: .; clone_size: .; v_call: TRBV25-1
cdr3_nt: TGTGCCAGTAAACCCCGAGGCACCGACTGGGCTTTCTTT; cdr3_aa: CASKPRGTDWAFF; j_call: TRBJ1-1; d_call: .; clone_size: few; v_call: TRBV19
cdr3_nt: TGTGCCAGCTCACCATCCCAGGGGGGAGCTAATGAAAAACTGTTTTTT; cdr3_aa: CASSPSQGGANEKLFF; j_call: TRBJ1-4; d_call: TRBD1; clone_size: .; v_call: TRBV18
cdr3_nt: TGCGCCAGCACTAAAGATCCGAACACCGGGGAGCTGTTTTTT; cdr3_aa: CASTKDPNTGELFF; j_call: TRBJ2-2; d_call: .; clone_size: .; v_call: TRBV5-1
cdr3_nt: TGTGCCAGCAGCCCGTTTGGAAGGGGAAATAGCAATCAGCCCCAGCATTTT; cdr3_aa: CASSPFGRGNSNQPQHF; j_call: TRBJ1-5; d_call: .; clone_size: .; v_call: TRBV5-5
cdr3_nt: TGTGCCAGTAGCCTCAGACAGGGTCTGTACTATGGCTACACCTTC; cdr3_aa: CASSLRQGLYYGYTF; j_call: TRBJ1-2; d_call: TRBD1; clone_size: .; v_call: TRBV19
cdr3_nt: TGTGCCAGCTCACCACCTGGGCCCGGGATCGGAGCTTTCTTT; cdr3_aa: CASSPPGPGIGAFF; j_call: TRBJ1-1; d_call: .; clone_size: .; v_call: TRBV18
cdr3_nt: TGTGCCAGCAGTCTCGGACAGGGGTACATTGAGCAGTTCTTC; cdr3_aa: CASSLGQGYIEQFF; j_call: TRBJ2-1; d_call: TRBD1; clone_size: once; v_call: TRBV5-5
cdr3_nt: TGCAGCGTACAGGGCGGCTGGGCGGAAGGCTACACCTTC; cdr3_aa: CSVQGGWAEGYTF; j_call: TRBJ1-2; d_call: .; clone_size: .; v_call: TRBV29-1
cdr3_nt: TGTGCCAGCAGCTCACCCTCCCTAGCGGGAGGTACTAATGAGCAGTTCTTC; cdr3_aa: CASSSPSLAGGTNEQFF; j_call: TRBJ2-1; d_call: TRBD2; clone_size: .; v_call: TRBV7-2
cdr3_nt: TGTGCCAGCAGTTCCAGGGAGGTGAATGAGCAGTTCTTC; cdr3_aa: CASSSREVNEQFF; j_call: TRBJ2-1; d_call: .; clone_size: .; v_call: TRBV28
cdr3_nt: TGTGCCAGCAGCCCCAGACAGGCCGGGGAGCTGTTTTTT; cdr3_aa: CASSPRQAGELFF; j_call: TRBJ2-2; d_call: .; clone_size: .; v_call: TRBV7-2
cdr3_nt: TGCGCCAGCAGCCAAGGGACAGGGTATGGCTACACCTTC; cdr3_aa: CASSQGTGYGYTF; j_call: TRBJ1-2; d_call: TRBD1; clone_size: .; v_call: TRBV4-1
cdr3_nt: TGTGCCAGCAGTCTTGGACTAGCGGGAGCTGAGCTGTTTTTT; cdr3_aa: CASSLGLAGAELFF; j_call: TRBJ2-2; d_call: TRBD2; clone_size: .; v_call: TRBV27
cdr3_nt: TGCGCCAGCAGCCGTGTCTCGGCTAGCGGCACAGATACGCAGTATTTT; cdr3_aa: CASSRVSASGTDTQYF; j_call: TRBJ2-3; d_call: .; clone_size: .; v_call: TRBV5-1
cdr3_nt: TGTGCCAGCAGTGGGGCAGGGGGTGGAAACACCATATATTTT; cdr3_aa: CASSGAGGGNTIYF; j_call: TRBJ1-3; d_call: TRBD1; clone_size: .; v_call: TRBV28
cdr3_nt: TGTGCCAGCAGCGTAGTTGACAGGGGGAGCTATGGCTACACCTTC; cdr3_aa: CASSVVDRGSYGYTF; j_call: TRBJ1-2; d_call: TRBD1; clone_size: .; v_call: TRBV9
cdr3_nt: TGTGCCTGGAGTCAGGGAGGGGAGCTGTTTTTT; cdr3_aa: CAWSQGGELFF; j_call: TRBJ2-2; d_call: .; clone_size: .; v_call: TRBV30
cdr3_nt: TGTGCCAGCAGACCAGACGCTAGCGGGAAAGCAGATACGCAGTATTTT; cdr3_aa: CASRPDASGKADTQYF; j_call: TRBJ2-3; d_call: TRBD2; clone_size: .; v_call: TRBV7-9
cdr3_nt: TGTGCCACCCGGACAGACACAGATACGCAGTATTTT; cdr3_aa: CATRTDTDTQYF; j_call: TRBJ2-3; d_call: .; clone_size: .; v_call: TRBV7-2
cdr3_nt: TGTGCCAGCAGCTTGAGGCGGGAGGGCGCAGATACGCAGTATTTT; cdr3_aa: CASSLRREGADTQYF; j_call: TRBJ2-3; d_call: TRBD2; clone_size: .; v_call: TRBV7-3
cdr3_nt: TGTGCCAGCGGGACAGGGAGGGATGAAAAACTGTTTTTT; cdr3_aa: CASGTGRDEKLFF; j_call: TRBJ1-4; d_call: TRBD1; clone_size: .; v_call: TRBV2
cdr3_nt: TGCGCCAGCAGCCAAGACCCGAGGCCCGGGGAGCTGTTTTTT; cdr3_aa: CASSQDPRPGELFF; j_call: TRBJ2-2; d_call: .; clone_size: .; v_call: TRBV4-3
cdr3_nt: TGTGCCAGCAGCTTAGTAGCGGGTGAGCAGTTCTTC; cdr3_aa: CASSLVAGEQFF; j_call: TRBJ2-1; d_call: TRBD2; clone_size: .; v_call: TRBV7-9
cdr3_nt: TGCAGCGCCGAAGGGAGAAACTATGGCTACACCTTC; cdr3_aa: CSAEGRNYGYTF; j_call: TRBJ1-2; d_call: .; clone_size: .; v_call: TRBV29-1
cdr3_nt: TGTGCCTGGAGTTTAGATACCTACAATGAGCAGTTCTTC; cdr3_aa: CAWSLDTYNEQFF; j_call: TRBJ2-1; d_call: .; clone_size: .; v_call: TRBV30
cdr3_nt: TGTGCCTGGAGTGTATCCCTAGGGGATGGCTACACCTTC; cdr3_aa: CAWSVSLGDGYTF; j_call: TRBJ1-2; d_call: .; clone_size: .; v_call: TRBV30
cdr3_nt: TGTGCCTGGAGGGCTACTTGGACAGGCTTGAACACTGAAGCTTTCTTT; cdr3_aa: CAWRATWTGLNTEAFF; j_call: TRBJ1-1; d_call: TRBD1; clone_size: .; v_call: TRBV30
cdr3_nt: TGTGCCAGCAGAAGACTAGCGGGAGGGACCAATGAGCAGTTCTTC; cdr3_aa: CASRRLAGGTNEQFF; j_call: TRBJ2-1; d_call: TRBD2; clone_size: .; v_call: TRBV7-2
cdr3_nt: TGTGCCAGCAGTCCAGGTGGACAGCAAAATGAAAAACTGTTTTTT; cdr3_aa: CASSPGGQQNEKLFF; j_call: TRBJ1-4; d_call: .; clone_size: .; v_call: TRBV28
cdr3_nt: TGTGCCAGTAGTATTACAGGAGCGAATGAGCAGTTCTTC; cdr3_aa: CASSITGANEQFF; j_call: TRBJ2-1; d_call: .; clone_size: .; v_call: TRBV19
cdr3_nt: TGCGCCAGCAGCTTGGTAGCCGGGGAGGGGAATGAGCAGTTCTTC; cdr3_aa: CASSLVAGEGNEQFF; j_call: TRBJ2-1; d_call: TRBD2; clone_size: .; v_call: TRBV5-1
cdr3_nt: TGTGCCAGCAGTTTCGGGCTAGCGGAGTACAATGAGCAGTTCTTC; cdr3_aa: CASSFGLAEYNEQFF; j_call: TRBJ2-1; d_call: TRBD2; clone_size: .; v_call: TRBV27